Below, one T cell receptor beta chain is given with its context. cDNA prepared by RNA extraction and subsequent reverse transcription served as the template for sequencing. Method: immunoSEQ multiplex PCR; TCRdb's copy keeps in-frame clones and lacks some. The data hold over 150,000 clones, with 50% to 65% observed a single time. This sample was taken from a study of CD8+ T cells in alopecia areata. Study context: Severity scoring for treated patients was based on the percentage of affected scalp area.

Germline-derived CDR1 and CDR2 are SGDLS and YYNGEE. The length of the CDR3 is 15 residues. After removal of 3 bases from V and 4 bases from J, the junction contained 4 bases not matched to a gene. Treatment in this sample: oral pan-JAK inhibitor, 5-10 mg twice daily. Obtained from alopecia areata patients were lesional scalp punch biopsies along with peripheral blood. The receptor was derived from a human donor with alopecia areata. The V call is TRBV9, the J call TRBJ2-1; 10 nucleotides align to TRBD2. The sequencing used CD8+ T cells sorted from blood, collected at week 24, from a patient treated with tofacitinib. The CDR3, as DNA: TGTGCCAGCAGCGGTAGCGGGGGGCCGTACAATGAGCAGTTCTTC. This sequence encodes CASSGSGGPYNEQFF.